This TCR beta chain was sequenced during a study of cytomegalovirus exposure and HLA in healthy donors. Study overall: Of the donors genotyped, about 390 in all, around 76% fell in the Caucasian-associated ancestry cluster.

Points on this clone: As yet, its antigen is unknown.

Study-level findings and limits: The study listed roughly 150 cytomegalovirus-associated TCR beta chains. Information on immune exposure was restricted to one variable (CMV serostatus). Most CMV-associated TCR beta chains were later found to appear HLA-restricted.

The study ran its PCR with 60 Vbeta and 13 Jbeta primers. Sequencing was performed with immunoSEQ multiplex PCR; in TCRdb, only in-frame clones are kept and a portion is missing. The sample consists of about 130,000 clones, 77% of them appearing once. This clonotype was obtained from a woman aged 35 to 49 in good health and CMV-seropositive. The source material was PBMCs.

The CDR3 is CASSEDGGGYGYTF. In DNA, the CDR3 is TGTGCCAGCAGTGAAGATGGGGGCGGCTATGGCTACACCTTC. V is TRBV2 and J is TRBJ1-2; D may be TRBD1 (6 bases). The V and J ends lost 1 base and 4 bases respectively, with 10 bases between them. In germline, CDR1 is SNHLY, CDR2 FYNNEI. This CDR3 has 14 residues.